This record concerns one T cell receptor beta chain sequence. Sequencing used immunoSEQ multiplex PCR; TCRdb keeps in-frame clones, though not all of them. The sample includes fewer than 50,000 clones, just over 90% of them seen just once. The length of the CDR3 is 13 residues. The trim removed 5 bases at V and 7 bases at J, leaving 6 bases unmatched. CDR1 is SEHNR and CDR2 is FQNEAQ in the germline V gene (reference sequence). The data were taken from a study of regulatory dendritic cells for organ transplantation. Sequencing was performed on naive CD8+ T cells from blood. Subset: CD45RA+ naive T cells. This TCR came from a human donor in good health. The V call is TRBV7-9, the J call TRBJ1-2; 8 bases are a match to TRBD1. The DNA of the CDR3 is TGTGCCAGCAGCGACAGGGGACTGGGTGGCTACACCTTC. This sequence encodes CASSDRGLGGYTF. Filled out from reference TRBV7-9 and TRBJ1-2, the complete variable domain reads DTGVSQNPRHKITKRGQNVTFRCDPISEHNRLYWYRQTLGQGPEFLTYFQNEAQLEKSRLLSDRFSAERPKGSFSTLEIQRTEQGDSAMYLCASSDRGLGGYTFGSGTRLTVV.